This TCR beta chain was sequenced for a study of beta chain features in type 1 diabetes. The study, taken as a whole, reports: It was not settled here whether HLA type affects TCRB rearrangement. Moderate but significant shortening of TCRB CDR3s was recorded in all four CD4+ subsets from Type 1 diabetes patients. VDJ junctions sequenced from type 1 diabetes patients showed fewer insertions and more deletions.

Expressed TCRB transcripts were sequenced, since all the RNA that had been isolated was reverse transcribed. Clones were sequenced by immunoSEQ multiplex PCR, and TCRdb holds only the in-frame ones, with some missing. The top ten hold about 0.012% of the sample, which has more than 250,000 clones, less than 30% seen once. The CDR3 runs 14 residues. The germline CDR1 and CDR2 sequences are GTSNPN and SVGIG (reference sequence). V lost 0 bases, J lost 4 bases, and 10 bases lay in between. For this clone: Its antigen is as yet unknown. The sample contains more than one DNA sequence encoding this CDR3.

The collection from each donor was one heparinised blood draw averaging around 120 mL. The TCR was taken from a woman aged 25 to 45 with type 1 diabetes. The chain employs TRBV30 and TRBJ1-5; no reliable D call. Sequencing was carried out using naive CD4+ T cells from blood. CDR3 in DNA: TGTGCCTGGAGTGTACGTGGGCTGAATCAGCCCCAGCATTTT. Residues: CAWSVRGLNQPQHF.